Each of the 29 T cell receptor beta chains below was sequenced from the same sample in a study of identical twins (dated by TCRdb to the mid-2010s). The library was generated by 5' RACE. The listed sequencing device is Illumina HiSeq 2000. TCRdb's own reprocessing of the public reads used fastp at Q25 and MiXCR and kept productive beta chains. Entries that share a CDR3 protein sequence are merged under the most common genes and DNA. The table for this sample lists approximately 220,000 distinct CDR3 sequences; around 6.9% of them were counted only once. The leading ten clones occupy 1.9% of the sample. The same sample was also studied in work on yellow fever vaccine responses in identical twins.

Sequenced: memory (CD45RO+) T cells sorted from blood. In light of the paper, this sample's cell subset or site label describes: CD45RO+ enriched T cells. Receptor source: a woman between 18 and 29 years old in good health.

In its sample, this clonotype was seen a few times. This chain connects TRBV28 to TRBJ2-3; D is uncertain. The CDR3 contains 15 residues. Trimming took 7 bases from V and 0 from J, leaving 14 bases between them. CDR1 and CDR2 from the germline V gene are MDHEN and SYDVKM. The CDR3: CASTLTTASTDTQYF. The CDR3 DNA reads TGTGCCAGCACCCTTACGACGGCTAGCACAGATACGCAGTATTTT.

The chain uses TRBV29-1 and TRBJ1-2; the match to TRBD1 covers 8 bases. The CDR3 is 13 amino acids. After removal of 5 bases from V and 4 bases from J, the junction contained 6 bases not matched to a gene. CDR1 SQVTM and CDR2 ANQGSEA come from the germline V gene. CDR3 region: CSVFTGGFYGYTF. DNA of the CDR3: TGCAGCGTTTTTACAGGGGGTTTCTATGGCTACACCTTC.

This chain connects TRBV10-3 to TRBJ2-7; tentatively, D is TRBD1 (7 bases). The germline V and J ends were trimmed by 0 bases and 1 base, with 10 bases remaining between them. Germline V gene lookup returns CDR1 ENHRY and CDR2 SYGVKD. This CDR3 is 15 amino acids long. CDR3 sequence (DNA): TGTGCCATCAGTGAGTCGGGGGGACAGTCCTACGAGCAGTACTTC. Translation: CAISESGGQSYEQYF.

This clonotype was seen only a few times. V is TRBV20-1 and J is TRBJ2-6; 8 bases are a match to TRBD2. This CDR3 has 16 residues. The trim removed 1 base at V and 0 bases at J, leaving 2 bases unmatched. Germline V gene data show CDR1 as DFQATT and CDR2 as SNEGSKA (reference sequence). The CDR3 coding sequence is TGCAGTGCTAGAGTGCGGGGGGCCTCTGGGGCCAACGTCCTGACTTTC. Residues: CSARVRGASGANVLTF.

The chain has TRBV6-2 or TRBV6-3 and TRBJ1-6; no clear D gene. The CDR3 loop spans 15 amino acids. The V and J ends lost 5 bases and 7 bases respectively, with 15 bases between them. Germline loops: CDR1 MNHEY, CDR2 SVGEGT. Here the CDR3 DNA reads TGTGCCAGCAGTCCCCCACAAGACGGCAATTCACCCCTCCACTTT. Protein product: CASSPPQDGNSPLHF.

The chain uses TRBV7-3 and TRBJ2-3, with D unresolved. CDR3 size: 14 residues. CDR1 is SGHTA, CDR2 FQGTGA, per germline. Between the trimmed V and J ends, which lost 4 bases and 4 bases, there was a span of 12 bases. This CDR3 is CASSSRLGADTQYF. CDR3 nucleotide sequence: TGTGCCAGCAGCTCCCGGCTCGGCGCAGATACGCAGTATTTT.

This clonotype has a handful of counts. This sequence joins TRBV9 and TRBJ1-1; no reliable D call. The CDR3 covers 13 residues. Trimming stripped 0 bases from V and 0 bases from J, with 3 bases between. Germline V gives CDR1 SGDLS, CDR2 YYNGEE. The CDR3: CASSVAMNTEAFF. CDR3 nucleotide sequence: TGTGCCAGCAGCGTAGCAATGAACACTGAAGCTTTCTTT.

The V gene is TRBV20-1, the J gene TRBJ2-5, with 7 positions matching TRBD2. The V segment lost 0 bases and the J segment 5 bases; nucleotides outside the gene matches: 15. The CDR3 sequence is 17 residues long. The V gene's germline CDR1 is DFQATT and CDR2 SNEGSKA (reference sequence). CDR3 DNA: TGCAGTGCTAGAGATCGGGCTAGCGGTCAAGGCGGGGAGACCCAGTACTTC. Translating gives CSARDRASGQGGETQYF.

This clonotype was seen ten or more times. The V gene is TRBV6-1, the J gene TRBJ2-7; the match to TRBD1 covers 7 bases. Germline V CDR1 and CDR2: MNHNS, SASEGT. The CDR3 consists of 15 residues. V gave up 6 bases and J gave up 4 bases; unmatched junction bases: 12. In nucleotides, the CDR3 is TGTGCCAGCAGACTCCATTACAGGGGTGGGTACGAGCAGTACTTC. Its protein product is CASRLHYRGGYEQYF.

In its sample, this clonotype was seen a few times. This chain joins TRBV5-1 and TRBJ2-6; 8 bases are shared with TRBD2. This CDR3 is built from 16 residues. Germline loops: CDR1 SGHRS, CDR2 YFSETQ. Losses at the gene ends were 4 bases for V and 0 bases for J; bases not matched to a gene: 3. The CDR3, as DNA: TGCGCCAGCAGCCCAGCGGGAGCCTCTGGGGCCAACGTCCTGACTTTC. It is translated as CASSPAGASGANVLTF.

The rearrangement links TRBV6-2 or TRBV6-3 to TRBJ2-3; the match to TRBD2 covers 7 bases. Germline lookup yields CDR1 MNHEY and CDR2 SVGEGT. This CDR3 spans 13 amino acids. The J segment lost 1 base and the V segment lost 7 bases, leaving 2 bases of the junction unmatched. The CDR3 sequence is CASTSGGTDTQYF. As DNA, the CDR3 is TGTGCCAGCACTAGCGGCGGCACAGATACGCAGTATTTT.

This clonotype has just a few counts. V and J are TRBV29-1 and TRBJ2-4; no clear D gene. V lost 7 bases to trimming and J lost 0 bases, with 13 bases between them. The CDR3 extends over 14 amino acids. CDR1 is SQVTM and CDR2 is ANQGSEA in the germline V gene. In DNA, the CDR3 is TGCAGCGCCCGAGCCACATTAGCCAAAAACATTCAGTACTTC. Translating gives CSARATLAKNIQYF.

This chain connects TRBV27 to TRBJ1-1; 7 bases align to TRBD1. V lost 5 bases to trimming and J lost 0 bases; unmatched junction nucleotides: 9. Germline CDR1 MNHEY, CDR2 SMNVEV (reference sequence). The CDR3 covers 16 residues. CDR3 DNA sequence: TGTGCCAGCAGTCCAAGAACGACAGGGATGAACACTGAAGCTTTCTTT. The encoded protein is CASSPRTTGMNTEAFF.

In this sample, this clonotype turned up a few times. The gene calls are TRBV7-3 and TRBJ2-7; D is ambiguous. The germline V gene encodes CDR1 SGHTA and CDR2 FQGTGA. CDR3 length: 16 residues. Trimming shortened V by 0 bases and J by 0 bases, and 12 bases separated the two germline ends. CDR3 in DNA: TGTGCCAGCAGCTTAACGCCCTCGGCACACTCCTACGAGCAGTACTTC. It codes for CASSLTPSAHSYEQYF.

This clonotype was seen at least ten times. This chain uses TRBV28 with TRBJ2-7, with 9 bases identical to TRBD1. The germline V gene encodes CDR1 MDHEN and CDR2 SYDVKM. The CDR3 loop spans 18 amino acids. After removal of 4 bases from V and 5 bases from J, the junction contained 18 bases not matched to a gene. CDR3 in DNA: TGTGCCAGCAGTTCATACTCAACCGGGACAGGGACCTTCCACGAGCAGTACTTC. Its protein product is CASSSYSTGTGTFHEQYF.

This clonotype was found a few times. The chain is built from TRBV25-1 and TRBJ1-2; D unresolved. CDR1 MGHDK and CDR2 SYGVNS come from the germline V gene. This CDR3 region has 14 residues. V was clipped by 3 bases and J by 1 base, with 9 bases between them. This CDR3 reads CASSEDGFNYGYTF. In DNA form, the CDR3 reads TGTGCCAGCAGTGAGGACGGGTTTAACTATGGCTACACCTTC.

At least ten counts were recorded for this clonotype. The rearrangement joins TRBV4-1 to TRBJ2-7, with 7 bases fitting TRBD1. CDR1 and CDR2 (germline): MGHRA, YSYEKL. The CDR3 loop spans 17 amino acids. The trim removed 3 bases at V and 0 bases at J, leaving 11 bases unmatched. CDR3 sequence reads: CASSHSYRQGDSYEQYF. The CDR3 DNA sequence: TGCGCCAGCAGCCACTCCTATCGACAGGGCGACTCCTACGAGCAGTACTTC.

This chain uses TRBV30 with TRBJ2-5, with unresolved D. This CDR3 contains 13 residues. V was pared by 3 bases and J by 2 bases, with 10 bases between. Germline V CDR1 and CDR2: GTSNPN, SVGIG (reference sequence). CDR3 nucleotide sequence: TGTGCCTGGAGCGCGTCCACTCAAGAGACCCAGTACTTC. Its protein product is CAWSASTQETQYF.

The rearrangement uses TRBV7-9 and TRBJ2-1; 7 bases agree with TRBD1. Germline-derived CDR1 and CDR2 are SEHNR and FQNEAQ (reference sequence). V was pared by 5 bases and J by 4 bases, with 11 bases of the junction left unmatched. This CDR3 spans 16 amino acids. The CDR3 loop is CASSNTPGQTYNEQFF. In DNA form, the CDR3 reads TGTGCCAGCAGCAATACCCCGGGACAGACTTACAATGAGCAGTTCTTC.

In this sample, this clonotype turned up many times. The V gene is TRBV4-1, the J gene TRBJ1-2; 9 bases match TRBD1. This CDR3 is 15 amino acids long. CDR1 MGHRA and CDR2 YSYEKL come from the germline V gene. With V trimmed by 4 bases and J by 1 base, 4 bases remained unmatched. CDR3 DNA: TGCGCCAGCAGCCCCCGGACAGGGGATAACTATGGCTACACCTTC. Translated: CASSPRTGDNYGYTF.

This clonotype was detected a few times. J is TRBJ1-1 and V is TRBV5-1; no definite D call. V was cut by 4 bases and J by 0 bases, with 10 bases left in between. The CDR3 consists of 14 residues. CDR1 is SGHRS, CDR2 YFSETQ, per germline. CDR3 loop: CASSGGNMNTEAFF. The CDR3 nucleotides read TGCGCCAGCAGCGGAGGGAACATGAACACTGAAGCTTTCTTT.

This clonotype appeared many times. The chain carries TRBV3-1 and TRBJ2-1; D could derive from TRBD1 or TRBD2 (5 bases each). Germline CDR1 reads LGHDT; CDR2 reads YNNKEL (reference sequence). The CDR3 contains 14 residues. Trimming took off 4 bases at V and 5 bases at J, with 12 bases between the two ends. The CDR3 loop is CASSRSRGHNEQFF. The CDR3 nucleotides read TGTGCCAGCAGCCGGTCGAGGGGCCACAATGAGCAGTTCTTC.

The J gene is TRBJ1-2, the V gene TRBV18; D is undetermined. The V gene lost 3 bases and the J gene lost 8 bases, with 13 bases spanning the gap. The CDR3 runs to 13 residues. The germline gives CDR1 KGHSH, CDR2 LQKENI. CDR3 protein: CASSPEHGRGYTF. The CDR3 nucleotides read TGTGCCAGCTCACCTGAACACGGCCGGGGCTACACCTTC.

This chain links TRBV20-1 with TRBJ2-5, with TRBD2 identical over 9 bases. V was pared by 7 bases and J by 7 bases, with 10 bases of the junction left unmatched. CDR3 length: 13 residues. Germline V gene lookup returns CDR1 DFQATT and CDR2 SNEGSKA (reference sequence). The CDR3 region has the DNA TGCAGTGTGACAAGCGGGGGGCTCGGGACCCAGTACTTC. Translated: CSVTSGGLGTQYF.

The gene calls are TRBV11-2 and TRBJ2-5; maybe TRBD1 (6 bases). There are 16 residues in the CDR3. V was shortened by 1 base and J by 5 bases, with 17 bases between the two germline ends. The germline gives CDR1 SGHAT, CDR2 FQNNGV. The CDR3 bases are TGTGCCAGCAGCTTAGGGGGCAGGGGTCGACGGGAGACCCAGTACTTC. Encoded protein: CASSLGGRGRRETQYF.

This clonotype was picked up many times. The V gene is TRBV7-3, the J gene TRBJ2-2, with D unresolved. Germline assignment: CDR1 SGHTA and CDR2 FQGTGA. V was clipped by 1 base and J by 8 bases, with 5 bases between them. The CDR3 runs 12 residues. The CDR3 here is CASSLSAGELFF. The CDR3 bases are TGTGCCAGCAGCTTAAGTGCAGGGGAGCTGTTTTTT.

The rearrangement links TRBV4-3 to TRBJ2-3, with D tentatively TRBD1 or TRBD2 (5 bases each). Germline CDR1 is LGHNA and CDR2 is YSLEER. V was cut by 0 bases and J by 5 bases, with 12 bases left in between. The CDR3 sequence is 15 residues long. The CDR3 spells CASSQDAGDRDTQYF. Here the CDR3 DNA reads TGCGCCAGCAGCCAAGATGCCGGGGACCGAGATACGCAGTATTTT.

This clonotype showed up just a few times. DNA of the CDR3: TGTGCCACCAGTGACCAACTAGCCATTGGGAAGTTCTTC. Its translation is CATSDQLAIGKFF. The rearrangement uses TRBV24-1 and TRBJ2-1, with D perhaps TRBD2 (6 bases). The CDR3 consists of 13 residues. V gave up 4 bases and J gave up 14 bases, with 17 bases separating them. Germline CDR1 is KGHDR and CDR2 is SFDVKD.

This clonotype was observed a few times. The V gene is TRBV28, the J gene TRBJ2-1; D not resolved. Germline CDR1 reads MDHEN; CDR2 reads SYDVKM. This CDR3 spans 15 amino acids. Deletions cut 5 bases from V and 15 bases from J, with 26 bases between. The CDR3 reads CASSHQTPSGPVLFF. CDR3 sequence (DNA): TGTGCCAGCAGTCACCAAACTCCCTCCGGCCCTGTACTGTTCTTC.